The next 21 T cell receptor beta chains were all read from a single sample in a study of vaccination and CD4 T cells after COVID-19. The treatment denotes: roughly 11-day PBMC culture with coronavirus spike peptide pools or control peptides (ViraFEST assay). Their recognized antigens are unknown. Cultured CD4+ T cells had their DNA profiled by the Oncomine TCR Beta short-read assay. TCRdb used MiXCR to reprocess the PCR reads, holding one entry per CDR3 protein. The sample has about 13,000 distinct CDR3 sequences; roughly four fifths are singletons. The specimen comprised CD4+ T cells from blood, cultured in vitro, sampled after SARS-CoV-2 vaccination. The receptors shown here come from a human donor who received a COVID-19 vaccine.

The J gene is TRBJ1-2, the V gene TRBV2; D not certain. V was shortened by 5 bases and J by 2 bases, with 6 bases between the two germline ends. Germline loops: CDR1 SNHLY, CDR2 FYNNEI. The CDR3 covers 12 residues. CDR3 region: CASSPRNYGYTF. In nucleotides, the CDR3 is TGTGCCAGCAGTCCCCGGAACTATGGCTACACCTTC.

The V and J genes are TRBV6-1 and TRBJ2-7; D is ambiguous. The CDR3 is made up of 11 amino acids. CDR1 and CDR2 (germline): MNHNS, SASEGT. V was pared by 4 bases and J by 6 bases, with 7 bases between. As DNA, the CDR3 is TGTGCCAGCAGTGGTTATAGCGAGCAGTACTTC. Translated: CASSGYSEQYF.

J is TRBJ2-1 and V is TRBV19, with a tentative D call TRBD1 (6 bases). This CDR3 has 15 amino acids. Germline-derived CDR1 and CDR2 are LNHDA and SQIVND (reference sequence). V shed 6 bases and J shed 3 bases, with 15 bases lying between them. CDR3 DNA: TGTGCCAGTAGGTCTGCTGGGGGCGACTACAATGAGCAGTTCTTC. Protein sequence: CASRSAGGDYNEQFF.

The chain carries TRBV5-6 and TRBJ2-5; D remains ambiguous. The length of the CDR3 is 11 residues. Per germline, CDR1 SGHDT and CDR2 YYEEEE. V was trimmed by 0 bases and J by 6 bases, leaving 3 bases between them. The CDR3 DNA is TGTGCCAGCAGCTTGGGACAGACCCAGTACTTC. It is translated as CASSLGQTQYF.

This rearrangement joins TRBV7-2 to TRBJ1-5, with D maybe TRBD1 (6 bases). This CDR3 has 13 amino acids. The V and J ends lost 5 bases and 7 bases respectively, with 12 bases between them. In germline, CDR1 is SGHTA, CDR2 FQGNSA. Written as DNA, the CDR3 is TGTGCCAGCAGCACGCACAGGGACCAGCCCCAGCATTTT. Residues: CASSTHRDQPQHF.

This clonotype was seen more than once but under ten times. The CDR3 DNA sequence: TGCGCCAGCAGCTTGGGACAGAACTATGGCTACACCTTC. The encoded protein is CASSLGQNYGYTF. The chain uses TRBV5-1 and TRBJ1-2; TRBD1 might be the D (5 bases). The CDR3 runs to 13 residues. V shed 0 bases and J shed 2 bases, with 5 bases lying between them. Germline assignment: CDR1 SGHRS and CDR2 YFSETQ.

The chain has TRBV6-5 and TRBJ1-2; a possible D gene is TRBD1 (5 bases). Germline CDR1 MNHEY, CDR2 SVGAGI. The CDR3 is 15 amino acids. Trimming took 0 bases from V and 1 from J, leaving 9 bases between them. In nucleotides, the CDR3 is TGTGCCAGCAGTTACTCCCAGACAGATAACTATGGCTACACCTTC. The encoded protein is CASSYSQTDNYGYTF.

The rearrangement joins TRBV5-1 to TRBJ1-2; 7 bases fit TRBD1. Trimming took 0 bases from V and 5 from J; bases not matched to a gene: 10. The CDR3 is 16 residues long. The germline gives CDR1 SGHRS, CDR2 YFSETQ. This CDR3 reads CASSLGPATGTYGYTF. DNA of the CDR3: TGCGCCAGCAGCTTGGGCCCCGCGACAGGGACATATGGCTACACCTTC.

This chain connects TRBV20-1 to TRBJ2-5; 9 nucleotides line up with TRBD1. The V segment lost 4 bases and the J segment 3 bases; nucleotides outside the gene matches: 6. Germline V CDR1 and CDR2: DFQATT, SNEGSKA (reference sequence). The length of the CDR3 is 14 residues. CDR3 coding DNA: TGCAGTGCTATTATAGGGACAGGGAAAGAGACCCAGTACTTC. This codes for CSAIIGTGKETQYF.

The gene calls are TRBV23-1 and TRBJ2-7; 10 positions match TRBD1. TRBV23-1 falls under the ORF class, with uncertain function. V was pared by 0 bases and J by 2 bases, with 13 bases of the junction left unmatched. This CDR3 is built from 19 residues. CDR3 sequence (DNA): TGCGCCAGCAGTCAATCAGGGGACAGGGGATCGAATCGACCCTACGAGCAGTACTTC. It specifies CASSQSGDRGSNRPYEQYF.

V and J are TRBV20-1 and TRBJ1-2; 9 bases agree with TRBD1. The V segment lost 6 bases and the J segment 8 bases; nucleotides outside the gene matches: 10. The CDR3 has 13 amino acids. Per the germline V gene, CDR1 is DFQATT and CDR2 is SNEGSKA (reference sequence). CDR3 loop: CSALTGGMSGYTF. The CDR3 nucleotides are TGCAGTGCCTTGACAGGGGGTATGAGCGGCTACACCTTC.

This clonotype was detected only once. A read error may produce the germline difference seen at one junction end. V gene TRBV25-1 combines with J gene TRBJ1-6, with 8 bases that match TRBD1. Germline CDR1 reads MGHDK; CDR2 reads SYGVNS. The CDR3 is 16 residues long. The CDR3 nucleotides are TGTGCCAGCAGTGACCGCAGAACAGGGGGGAATTCACCCCCCCACTTT. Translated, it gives CASSDRRTGGNSPPHF. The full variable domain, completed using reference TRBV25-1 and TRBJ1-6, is EADIYQTPRYLVIGTGKKITLECSQTMGHDKMYWYQQDPGMELHLIHYSYGVNSTEKGDLSSESTVSRIRTEHFPLTLESARPSHTSQYLCASSDRRTGGNSPPHFGNGTRLTVT.

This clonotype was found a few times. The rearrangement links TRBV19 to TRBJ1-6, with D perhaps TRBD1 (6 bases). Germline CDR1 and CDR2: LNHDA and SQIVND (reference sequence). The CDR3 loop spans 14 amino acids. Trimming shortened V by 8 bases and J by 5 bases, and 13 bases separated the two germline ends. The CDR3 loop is CASSPWTDNSPLHF. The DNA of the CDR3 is TGTGCCAGTTCCCCCTGGACAGATAATTCACCCCTCCACTTT.

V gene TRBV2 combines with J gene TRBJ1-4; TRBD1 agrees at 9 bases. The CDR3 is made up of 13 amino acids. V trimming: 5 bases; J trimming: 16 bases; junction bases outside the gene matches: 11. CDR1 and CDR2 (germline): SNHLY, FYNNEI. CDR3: CASSFIMTGQGFF. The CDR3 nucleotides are TGTGCCAGCAGTTTTATCATGACGGGACAGGGGTTTTTT.

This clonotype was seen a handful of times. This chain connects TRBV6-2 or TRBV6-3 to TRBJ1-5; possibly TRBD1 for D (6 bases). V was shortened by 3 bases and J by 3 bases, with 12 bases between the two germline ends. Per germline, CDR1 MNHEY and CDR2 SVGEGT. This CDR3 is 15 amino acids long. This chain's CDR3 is CASSYRAGVNQPQHF. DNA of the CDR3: TGTGCCAGCAGTTATAGGGCAGGGGTCAATCAGCCCCAGCATTTT.

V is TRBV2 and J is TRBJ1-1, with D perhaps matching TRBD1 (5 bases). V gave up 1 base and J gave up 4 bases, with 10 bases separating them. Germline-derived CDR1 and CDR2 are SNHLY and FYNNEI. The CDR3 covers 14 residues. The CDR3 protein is CASSEVRGSTEAFF. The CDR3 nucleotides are TGTGCCAGCAGTGAAGTCCGGGGGAGCACTGAAGCTTTCTTT. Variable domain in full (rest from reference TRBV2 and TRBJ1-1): EPEVTQTPSHQVTQMGQEVILRCVPISNHLYFYWYRQILGQKVEFLVSFYNNEISEKSEIFDDQFSVERPDGSNFTLKIRSTKLEDSAMYFCASSEVRGSTEAFFGQGTRLTVV.

The CDR3 DNA sequence: TGTGCCAGCAGTTTAACCCGGGGGCGAACTGAAGCTTTCTTT. Its protein is CASSLTRGRTEAFF. V usage is TRBV27 and J usage is TRBJ1-1; D is perhaps TRBD1 (6 bases). The CDR3 totals 14 residues. Trimming shortened V by 2 bases and J by 5 bases, and 12 bases separated the two germline ends. Germline V gene sequence: CDR1 MNHEY, CDR2 SMNVEV (reference sequence).

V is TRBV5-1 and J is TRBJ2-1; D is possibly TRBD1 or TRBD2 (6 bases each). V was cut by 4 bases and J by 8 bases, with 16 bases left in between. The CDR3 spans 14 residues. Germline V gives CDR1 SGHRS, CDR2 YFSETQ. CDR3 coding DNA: TGCGCCAGCAGCCCTGGGGCAGGGGACTATGAGCAGTTCTTC. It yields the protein CASSPGAGDYEQFF.

The DNA for the CDR3 is TGTGCCAGCAGTTTTGGAGGGTACGGCTACACCTTC. Translated, it gives CASSFGGYGYTF. The chain is built from TRBV12-3 or TRBV12-4 and TRBJ1-2; no clear D gene. This CDR3 is 12 amino acids long. Trimming pared 3 bases from V and 8 bases from J, leaving 10 bases between.

Here the CDR3 DNA reads TGTGCCAGTAGCGTTGTTAGCAGGGCCGGGCAGCCCCAGCATTTT. Protein sequence: CASSVVSRAGQPQHF. The chain carries TRBV19 and TRBJ1-5, with D perhaps TRBD1 (5 bases). Trimming removed 6 bases from V and 7 bases from J, with 19 bases in between. This CDR3 is built from 15 residues. Germline V CDR1 and CDR2: LNHDA, SQIVND (reference sequence).

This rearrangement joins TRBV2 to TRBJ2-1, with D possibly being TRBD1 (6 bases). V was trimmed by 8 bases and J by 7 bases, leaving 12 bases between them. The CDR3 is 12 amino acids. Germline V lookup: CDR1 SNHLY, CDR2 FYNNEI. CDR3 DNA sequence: TGTGCCAGCCGAACCCAGGGGAATGAGCAGTTCTTC. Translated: CASRTQGNEQFF.